This is a list of T cell receptor beta chains from one sample in a study of T-cell reconstitution after alpha-beta-depleted transplantation in children. TCRdb used MiXCR to reprocess the PCR reads, holding one entry per CDR3 protein. The sample has about 600,000 distinct CDR3 sequences, roughly 24% seen once. Here the sequenced sample was PBMCs, mostly from graft donor cells, taken 360 days after TCRalphabeta/CD19-depleted stem cell transplant. These receptors were collected from a boy under two years old who had a stem cell transplant for acute myeloid leukemia, so the T cells may come from the graft donor. Both conserved end residues are part of each CDR3. A D gene is named only where the DNA matches it firmly. Size is omitted from some rows. Given values are once, few, many or a class for expanded clones.

j_gene: TRBJ2-1
d_gene: NA
v_gene: TRBV29-1
abundance: few
CDR3aa: CSVDGGPSNEQFF
CDR3nt: TGCAGCGTTGACGGGGGGCCCAGCAATGAGCAGTTCTTC

j_gene: TRBJ2-3
d_gene: NA
v_gene: TRBV6-1
abundance: many
CDR3aa: CASRKSISTDTQYF
CDR3nt: TGTGCCAGCAGGAAATCCATCAGCACAGATACGCAGTATTTT

j_gene: TRBJ1-1
d_gene: TRBD1
v_gene: TRBV7-6
abundance: NA
CDR3aa: CASSFWDRGALAFF
CDR3nt: TGTGCCAGCAGCTTTTGGGACAGGGGCGCCCTAGCTTTCTTT

j_gene: TRBJ1-5
d_gene: TRBD1
v_gene: TRBV6-1
abundance: NA
CDR3aa: CASNIQDRGRGQPQHF
CDR3nt: TGTGCCAGCAACATACAGGACAGGGGCCGAGGACAGCCCCAGCATTTT

j_gene: TRBJ2-3
d_gene: TRBD1
v_gene: TRBV5-1
abundance: NA
CDR3aa: CASTRGDTQYF
CDR3nt: TGCGCCAGTACCAGGGGGGATACGCAGTATTTT

j_gene: TRBJ1-1
d_gene: NA
v_gene: TRBV20-1
abundance: NA
CDR3aa: CGGGQAAEAFF
CDR3nt: TGCGGGGGGGGCCAGGCGGCTGAAGCTTTCTTT

j_gene: TRBJ2-7
d_gene: TRBD1
v_gene: TRBV7-8
abundance: few
CDR3aa: CASSLISGTGGTSYEQYF
CDR3nt: TGTGCCAGCAGCTTAATAAGTGGGACAGGGGGGACCTCCTACGAGCAGTACTTC

j_gene: TRBJ2-3
d_gene: TRBD2
v_gene: TRBV11-2
abundance: many
CDR3aa: CASSGRLAGLTDTQYF
CDR3nt: TGTGCCAGCAGCGGCCGACTAGCGGGGCTCACAGATACGCAGTATTTT

j_gene: TRBJ1-1
d_gene: NA
v_gene: TRBV27
abundance: NA
CDR3aa: CASRTRAVGLEAFF
CDR3nt: TGTGCCAGCAGAACAAGGGCCGTCGGTCTTGAAGCTTTCTTT

j_gene: TRBJ2-2
d_gene: NA
v_gene: TRBV7-9
abundance: many
CDR3aa: CASTRPNTGELFF
CDR3nt: TGTGCCAGCACCCGTCCGAACACCGGGGAGCTGTTTTTT

j_gene: TRBJ2-2
d_gene: NA
v_gene: TRBV5-5
abundance: once
CDR3aa: CASRAEQVNTGELFF
CDR3nt: TGTGCCAGCAGAGCGGAACAGGTGAACACCGGGGAGCTGTTTTTT

j_gene: TRBJ2-4
d_gene: TRBD1
v_gene: TRBV12-3/TRBV12-4
abundance: few
CDR3aa: CASTPGTGNRDIQYF
CDR3nt: TGTGCCAGCACCCCTGGGACAGGGAATAGGGACATTCAGTACTTC

j_gene: TRBJ1-5
d_gene: NA
v_gene: TRBV6-1
abundance: NA
CDR3aa: CASSNPQVGGNQPQHF
CDR3nt: TGTGCCAGCAGTAATCCTCAGGTTGGGGGCAATCAGCCCCAGCATTTT

j_gene: TRBJ1-5
d_gene: TRBD1
v_gene: TRBV20-1
abundance: few
CDR3aa: CSAGHYRGDQPQHF
CDR3nt: TGCAGTGCTGGACATTACAGGGGTGATCAGCCCCAGCATTTT